The 24 T cell receptor beta chains in this list originate from one sample, sequenced in a study of beta chain features in type 1 diabetes. Expressed TCRB transcripts were sequenced because the entire RNA isolate underwent reverse transcription. TCRdb's table, derived via immunoSEQ multiplex PCR, lists solely in-frame clones and lacks some. The sample has around 400,000 clones; roughly 16% are singletons. The specimen was naive CD4+ T cells from blood. The receptors were sampled from a woman aged 18-29 years in good health.

V gene TRBV28 combines with J gene TRBJ2-1; possible D gene TRBD2, 5 bases. Germline lookup yields CDR1 MDHEN and CDR2 SYDVKM. V was cut by 6 bases and J by 14 bases, with 14 bases left in between. The CDR3 runs to 11 residues. The chain's CDR3 is CASSTRILEFF. CDR3 coding DNA: TGTGCCAGCAGCACTAGAATTCTCGAGTTCTTC.

There are a few counts of this clone. This chain connects TRBV29-1 to TRBJ2-5; TRBD2 matches 9 bases. The germline gives CDR1 SQVTM, CDR2 ANQGSEA. This CDR3 has 15 residues. With V trimmed by 8 bases and J by 4 bases, 14 bases remained unmatched. CDR3 nucleotide sequence: TGCAGCACAGCCATGACTAGCGGCAGGAGAGAGACCCAGTACTTC. As protein: CSTAMTSGRRETQYF.

The chain uses TRBV5-1 and TRBJ2-1; TRBD2 matches at 7 bases. The J segment lost 6 bases and the V segment lost 7 bases, leaving 7 bases of the junction unmatched. CDR1 SGHRS and CDR2 YFSETQ come from the germline V gene. This CDR3 is built from 13 residues. The CDR3 coding sequence is TGCGCCAGCGGGCGGGAGTACATCAATGAGCAGTTCTTC. Protein product: CASGREYINEQFF.

This sequence joins TRBV29-1 and TRBJ1-4, with TRBD1 as a possible D gene (6 bases). The CDR3 totals 14 residues. With 1 base removed from V and 3 bases from J, the gap between germline ends came to 9 bases. Germline CDR1 SQVTM, CDR2 ANQGSEA. CDR3 nucleotide sequence: TGCAGCGTTGAAGCAGGGGTGGCTAATGAAAAACTGTTTTTT. Its translation: CSVEAGVANEKLFF.

This clone was counted between two and nine times. The gene calls are TRBV30 and TRBJ2-7; TRBD1 aligns across 9 bases. Germline values: CDR1 GTSNPN, CDR2 SVGIG (reference sequence). CDR3 length: 14 amino acids. V lost 4 bases and J lost 4; bases outside the gene matches: 8. The CDR3 loop reads CAWTPGQGKYEQYF. The CDR3 DNA reads as TGTGCCTGGACCCCGGGACAGGGAAAGTACGAGCAGTACTTC.

CDR3: CASSLGGAAEQYF. The DNA of the CDR3 is TGTGCCAGCAGCTTGGGGGGAGCGGCCGAGCAGTACTTC. The rearrangement links TRBV7-9 to TRBJ2-7; TRBD2 is a possible D gene (6 bases). There are 13 residues in the CDR3. V lost 3 bases and J lost 6, with 12 bases in between. From germline, CDR1 is SEHNR and CDR2 FQNEAQ (reference sequence).

This clone was observed a handful of times. This chain connects TRBV5-1 to TRBJ2-1; 7 bases map to TRBD2. Germline lookup yields CDR1 SGHRS and CDR2 YFSETQ. The CDR3 totals 15 residues. With V trimmed by 2 bases and J by 2 bases, 4 bases remained unmatched. Here the CDR3 DNA reads TGCGCCAGCAGCTTTGGGAGGGCCACCTACAATGAGCAGTTCTTC. This sequence encodes CASSFGRATYNEQFF.

This clone has a handful of counts. The chain couples TRBV14 to TRBJ2-1; D may be TRBD2 (7 bases). The CDR3 runs 18 residues. Trimming stripped 4 bases from V and 3 bases from J, with 22 bases between. The germline gives CDR1 SGHDN, CDR2 FVKESK. In nucleotides, the CDR3 is TGTGCCAGCAGCCTTAAGGGGGGGCAGCGAAGGATCTACAATGAGCAGTTCTTC. This sequence encodes CASSLKGGQRRIYNEQFF.

The chain joins TRBV5-8 to TRBJ2-1; D ambiguous. The CDR3 extends over 13 amino acids. Trimming removed 0 bases from V and 6 bases from J, with 7 bases in between. CDR1 SGHTS and CDR2 YDEGEE come from the germline V gene. The CDR3 here is CASSLALGNEQFF. CDR3 sequence (DNA): TGTGCCAGCAGCTTGGCCCTAGGCAATGAGCAGTTCTTC.

The gene calls are TRBV5-4 and TRBJ1-2; D unclear. The germline CDR1 and CDR2 sequences are SGHNT and YYREEE (reference sequence). The CDR3 is 14 amino acids. The V end was cut by 0 bases, the J end by 2 bases, with 8 bases between. The CDR3, as DNA: TGTGCCAGCAGCTTGGAAGTCAGGAACTATGGCTACACCTTC. Residues: CASSLEVRNYGYTF. The full variable domain, with the rest looked up from reference TRBV5-4 and TRBJ1-2, is ETGVTQSPTHLIKTRGQQVTLRCSSQSGHNTVSWYQQALGQGPQFIFQYYREEENGRGNFPPRFSGLQFPNYSSELNVNALELDDSALYLCASSLEVRNYGYTFGSGTRLTVV.

This clone appeared a few times. This chain connects TRBV5-4 to TRBJ2-3; 8 bases agree with TRBD2. Germline V lookup: CDR1 SGHNT, CDR2 YYREEE (reference sequence). The CDR3 totals 16 residues. V shed 2 bases and J 6 bases; nucleotides not matched to a gene: 11. CDR3 coding DNA: TGTGCCAGCAGCTTTATCGTGAGCGGGGGAGGCGATACGCAGTATTTT. Its protein product is CASSFIVSGGGDTQYF.

This clone occurred a few times. This chain joins TRBV6-6 and TRBJ2-1; 8 bases fit TRBD2. The V and J ends lost 2 bases and 7 bases, in that order; junction bases with no gene match: 7. From germline, CDR1 is MNHNY and CDR2 SVGAGI (reference sequence). The CDR3 extends over 15 amino acids. In DNA form, the CDR3 reads TGTGCCAGCAGTTACCCCAGCGGGAGTGGGAATGAGCAGTTCTTC. This sequence encodes CASSYPSGSGNEQFF.

There are a few counts of this clone. The V gene is TRBV7-2, the J gene TRBJ2-7; D might be TRBD2 (7 bases). The CDR3 covers 17 residues. With 5 bases removed from V and 1 base from J, the gap between germline ends came to 21 bases. Germline CDR1 reads SGHTA; CDR2 reads FQGNSA. CDR3 protein: CASSRGGAAPISYEQYF. The CDR3 region has the DNA TGTGCCAGCAGCAGAGGGGGGGCGGCCCCCATTTCCTACGAGCAGTACTTC.

In this sample, this clone turned up a few times. The CDR3 region has the DNA TGTGCCAGCAGCGCGGACAGAAACTATGGCTACACCTTC. Its protein is CASSADRNYGYTF. The chain recombines TRBV9 with TRBJ1-2, with TRBD1 as a possible D gene (6 bases). Germline values: CDR1 SGDLS, CDR2 YYNGEE. V gave up 3 bases and J gave up 2 bases, with 8 bases separating them. This CDR3 comprises 13 residues.

The rearrangement joins TRBV10-3 to TRBJ2-1; no reliable D call. The CDR3 spans 11 residues. Trimming left V 6 bases short and J 8 bases short, with 8 bases between. The germline CDR1 and CDR2 sequences are ENHRY and SYGVKD. CDR3 residues: CAISLSHEQFF. As DNA, the CDR3 is TGTGCCATCAGCCTCTCCCATGAGCAGTTCTTC.

This clone was picked up a small number of times. The gene calls are TRBV18 and TRBJ2-5; tentatively, D is TRBD1 (6 bases). This CDR3 is 16 amino acids long. With 2 bases removed from V and 2 bases from J, the gap between germline ends came to 15 bases. Per the germline V gene, CDR1 is KGHSH and CDR2 is LQKENI. CDR3 DNA: TGTGCCAGCTCACCAAATTTGCAGGGGAAGCAAGAGACCCAGTACTTC. Amino acid sequence: CASSPNLQGKQETQYF.

This clone came up a few times. The chain couples TRBV28 to TRBJ2-5; 8 bases are a match to TRBD1. V dropped 3 bases and J dropped 2; count of bases not matched to a gene: 5. Germline V CDR1 and CDR2: MDHEN, SYDVKM. The CDR3 has 15 amino acids. CDR3 nucleotide sequence: TGTGCCAGCAGTTTTGGGGACAGGAATCAAGAGACCCAGTACTTC. Translation: CASSFGDRNQETQYF.

The chain is built from TRBV7-2 and TRBJ2-5; perhaps TRBD2 as D (5 bases). CDR3 size: 13 residues. V lost 5 bases and J 6 bases, leaving 13 bases between the germline ends. Germline values: CDR1 SGHTA, CDR2 FQGNSA. In DNA, the CDR3 is TGTGCCAGCAGCCAGACTACTCGCCAGACCCAGTACTTC. It yields the protein CASSQTTRQTQYF.

This clone turned up a few times. This chain connects TRBV9 to TRBJ2-7, with 9 nucleotides matching TRBD2. The CDR3 spans 17 residues. The trim removed 2 bases at V and 4 bases at J, leaving 13 bases unmatched. Per the germline V gene, CDR1 is SGDLS and CDR2 is YYNGEE. The CDR3 loop is CASSVGESGLAMYEQYF. As DNA, the CDR3 is TGTGCCAGCAGCGTCGGCGAGTCCGGACTAGCGATGTACGAGCAGTACTTC. The whole variable domain, filled in from reference TRBV9 and TRBJ2-7, reads DSGVTQTPKHLITATGQRVTLRCSPRSGDLSVYWYQQSLDQGLQFLIQYYNGEERAKGNILERFSAQQFPDLHSELNLSSLELGDSALYFCASSVGESGLAMYEQYFGPGTRLTVT.

This clone has just a few counts. The chain couples TRBV11-2 to TRBJ2-7; D is undetermined. The V end was cut by 5 bases, the J end by 6 bases, with 11 bases between. The length of the CDR3 is 12 residues. Germline V gene sequence: CDR1 SGHAT, CDR2 FQNNGV. CDR3 region: CASSPYSPEQYF. CDR3 bases: TGTGCCAGCAGCCCCTATAGCCCCGAGCAGTACTTC.

This clone was counted between two and nine times. This chain links TRBV4-2 with TRBJ1-1; 7 bases are shared with TRBD1. V lost 2 bases, J lost 4 bases, and 7 bases stayed unmatched. Germline lookup yields CDR1 LGHNA and CDR2 YNFKEQ. The CDR3 is made up of 15 amino acids. In nucleotides, the CDR3 is TGTGCCAGCAGCCAACCTCGCAACAGGGGCACTGAAGCTTTCTTT. Translation gives CASSQPRNRGTEAFF.

In its sample, this clone was seen a few times. The J gene is TRBJ2-3, the V gene TRBV7-8, with 8 bases fitting TRBD1. The CDR3 runs 12 residues. The germline V gene has CDR1 SGHVS and CDR2 FQNEAQ. With V trimmed by 8 bases and J by 7 bases, 5 bases remained unmatched. The CDR3 loop is CASGQGAYTQYF. In nucleotides, the CDR3 is TGTGCCAGCGGGCAGGGGGCGTATACGCAGTATTTT.

This clone was seen a few times. V gene TRBV18 combines with J gene TRBJ2-1, with 7 bases identical to TRBD2. CDR1 is KGHSH and CDR2 is LQKENI in the germline V gene. CDR3 size: 14 residues. Losses at the gene ends were 3 bases for V and 6 bases for J; bases not matched to a gene: 5. Here the CDR3 reads CASSPRESPNEQFF. CDR3 coding DNA: TGTGCCAGCTCACCGCGGGAGTCCCCCAATGAGCAGTTCTTC.

This clone was counted between two and nine times. V gene TRBV20-1 combines with J gene TRBJ1-1; possibly TRBD1 for D (6 bases). CDR3 size: 11 residues. Between the trimmed V and J ends, which lost 2 bases and 9 bases, there was a span of 10 bases. Germline CDR1 DFQATT, CDR2 SNEGSKA (reference sequence). This CDR3 reads CSARYRAQAFF. The CDR3 DNA reads as TGCAGTGCTAGATACAGGGCTCAAGCTTTCTTT.